Here is one TCR beta chain with its context. What this receptor recognizes is not known. Qualities for individual bases were not recorded, and no much larger clone is one base off. The entry originates in a study of PD-1 blockade in classical Hodgkin lymphoma (TCRdb year 2020). In the study overall: Nivolumab dosing was 3 mg/kg intravenously every 2 weeks, continuing until either disease progression or unacceptable toxicity. The study used TCR beta sequencing and CyTOF to define a peripheral blood immune signature of response to PD-1 blockade in classical Hodgkin lymphoma.

The sample's time point label, in plain terms: cycle 1 day 1 (C1D1), immediately before nivolumab initiation. Every trial patient had relapsed after autologous stem cell transplantation, and cohorts A, B and C differed in prior brentuximab vedotin exposure. The trial cohort was composed of 55 to 65 patients with relapsed/refractory classical Hodgkin lymphoma, for whom complete response, partial response or progressive disease was recorded as best overall response. In the multi-cohort phase II CheckMate 205 trial, trial patients received single-agent nivolumab. An independent review committee assessed best overall response by applying the 2007 International Working Group response criteria. PBMCs from the trial were collected at three points: immediately before nivolumab initiation (C1D1), and during therapy at cycle 2 day 1 and cycle 4 day 1. Peripheral blood was collected in 8 mL Vacutainer Cell Preparation Tubes, from which PBMCs were isolated by centrifugation and then cryopreserved.

Broad study findings and their caveats: Diversity was lower in patients who began nivolumab less than 1 year after ASCT, so these patients were left out of later analyses to avoid confounding by immune reconstitution. Trial patients achieving complete response had baseline diversity similar to newly diagnosed patients, whereas partial responders and progressors had significantly lower diversity. CD4+ but not CD8+ TCR diversity rose significantly by C4D1 (p=0.0027 vs p=0.16), most apparent in complete responders (p=0.02). The study was limited to a single clinical trial cohort, and causes of repertoire differences, possibly disease activity or prior therapy, remained undefined. Newly diagnosed patients were reported to have lower baseline TCR diversity than healthy donors, and relapsed/refractory patients were reported to have lower baseline TCR diversity still.

Genomic DNA was extracted with the Qiagen DNeasy kit from unsorted PBMCs and from negatively selected CD4+ and CD8+ fractions. Using primers that anneal to V and J segments, immunoSEQ multiplex PCR amplified the TCR beta CDR3 regions. A synthetic immune receptor repertoire was used to minimize amplification bias, and remaining bias was computationally removed after sequencing. The authors' pipeline ran thus. Repertoire diversity was quantified as the Shannon entropy index using custom Python scripts. Unsorted, CD4+ and CD8+ repertoires were analyzed separately, except in combined analyses where CD4+ and CD8+ sequences were merged in silico. Clonal expansion was defined as a frequency increase of at least 2-fold after treatment compared with C1D1, and clones undetected at baseline were assigned a pseudocount of 0.5. Singleton clones were defined as clones with 0 or 1 copy at C1D1, and non-singleton clones were defined as clones with 2 or more copies. Clones expanded in unsorted samples were labelled as CD4+, CD8+ or unknown by matching protein sequences in sorted samples from the same patient. Diversity changes from C1D1 to C4D1 were tested in paired samples using Wilcoxon tests. TCRdb carries this immuneACCESS record with in-frame sequences only. Its versions omit some clonotypes, under half of them owing to an unresolved V gene in the studies checked, with the rest unexplained. From that table come the V and J calls and clone size; the DNA was used to work out D and trimming. Here the sample has tens of thousands of clones; around 91% occur a single time. About 15% of the sample is taken by the ten largest.

The germline V gene (reference sequence) sets CDR1 to LNHNV and CDR2 to YYDKDF. The CDR3 runs 13 amino acids, cysteine and phenylalanine included. The DNA shown is the 39-base CDR3, in frame from base 1. Trimming costs V 7 bases and J 0 bases, and their ends lie 10 bases apart. This sequence was found in a human donor with classical Hodgkin lymphoma. This chain joins TRBV15 to TRBJ2-7; the D gene identity is not certain. The sequencing used peripheral blood mononuclear cells (PBMCs), collected at baseline. The DNA reads as follows: TGTGCCACCACCGCAGGAGCCTCCTACGAGCAGTACTTC. This yields the protein CATTAGASYEQYF.